This TCR beta chain was recovered during a study of cytomegalovirus exposure and HLA in healthy donors. Study-wide results and limits: Researchers counted 164 TCR beta chains as cytomegalovirus-associated.

The primer mix had 60 Vbeta and 13 Jbeta primers. Libraries were prepared by immunoSEQ multiplex PCR; TCRdb keeps only in-frame clonotypes and omits some of them. The clone table shows about 200,000 clones, with the ten largest holding roughly 0.74%. Germline CDR1 and CDR2: SGHNT and YENEEA. The CDR3 is 18 residues long. The ends lost 5 bases at V and 0 bases at J; junction bases unmatched: 14. As to this clone: What it binds is not known.

The sequence derives from a boy under 18 in good health and CMV-seronegative. V usage is TRBV11-3 and J usage is TRBJ1-2; 8 bases align to TRBD1. Sequenced material: PBMCs. The CDR3 reads CASSPQYGTGFPNYGYTF. The CDR3 coding sequence is TGTGCCAGCAGCCCCCAATATGGGACAGGCTTCCCTAACTATGGCTACACCTTC. The full variable domain, with the rest looked up from reference TRBV11-3 and TRBJ1-2, is EAGVVQSPRYKIIEKKQPVAFWCNPISGHNTLYWYLQNLGQGPELLIRYENEEAVDDSQLPKDRFSAERLKGVDSTLKIQPAELGDSAVYLCASSPQYGTGFPNYGYTFGSGTRLTVV.